Below are 21 T cell receptor beta chains sequenced from a single sample in a study of blood T cell repertoires in COVID-19 (dated by TCRdb to about 2020). Libraries were made using the immunoSEQ multiplex PCR assay. TCRdb provides this immuneACCESS table in a form limited to in-frame rearrangements. Some clones are lacking; in checked studies, under half of them reflect an unresolved V gene, and why the rest are absent is not known. This sample lists about 210,000 clones; about 89% were detected once. The ten largest account for roughly 5% of the sample. The sequencing input was peripheral blood. The receptors here all came from a woman in her forties with acute or convalescent COVID-19.

The sample holds a few counts of this clone. The rearrangement links TRBV25-1 to TRBJ1-3; D gene ambiguous. The germline V gene has CDR1 MGHDK and CDR2 SYGVNS. V lost 7 bases and J lost 4, with 5 bases in between. This CDR3 region has 11 residues. The CDR3 DNA is TGTGCCAGCATCTCCGGAAACACCATATATTTT. It specifies CASISGNTIYF.

The rearrangement uses TRBV6-5 and TRBJ1-2; D uncertain. The V end was cut by 6 bases, the J end by 7 bases, with 12 bases between. The CDR3 covers 12 residues. Germline CDR1 MNHEY, CDR2 SVGAGI. CDR3 bases: TGTGCCAGCAGGGAGGGTGAGGCTGGCTACACCTTC. This encodes CASREGEAGYTF.

V and J are TRBV24-1 and TRBJ1-2; TRBD1 matches at 7 bases. In germline, CDR1 is KGHDR, CDR2 SFDVKD. Unmatched junction bases numbered 8, after V lost 4 bases and J lost 4 bases. The CDR3 is 15 amino acids. The chain's CDR3 is CATSESRTGSYGYTF. The DNA of the CDR3 is TGTGCCACCAGTGAATCCAGGACAGGTTCCTATGGCTACACCTTC.

This rearrangement joins TRBV19 to TRBJ2-5; 14 nucleotides agree with TRBD2. The trim removed 6 bases at V and 5 bases at J, leaving 8 bases unmatched. The germline gives CDR1 LNHDA, CDR2 SQIVND (reference sequence). This CDR3 has 16 residues. The CDR3 DNA follows: TGTGCCAGTAGCCAGGGGACTAGCGGGGGCCGGGAGACCCAGTACTTC. The encoded protein is CASSQGTSGGRETQYF.

The chain uses TRBV5-1 and TRBJ2-3; 10 nucleotides align to TRBD2. V was pared by 0 bases and J by 0 bases, with 10 bases of the junction left unmatched. The CDR3 spans 19 residues. CDR1 is SGHRS and CDR2 is YFSETQ in the germline V gene. In nucleotides, the CDR3 is TGCGCCAGCAGCTTGGCTCTAGCGGGGGTCCCTTCTAGCACAGATACGCAGTATTTT. Residues: CASSLALAGVPSSTDTQYF.

The rearrangement uses TRBV3-1 (or the pseudogene TRBV3-2) and TRBJ2-5; 12 bases are shared with TRBD2. V was pared by 2 bases and J by 7 bases, with 5 bases of the junction left unmatched. The CDR3 spans 15 residues. Looked up from germline, CDR1 is LGHDT and CDR2 is YNNKEL (reference sequence). In nucleotides, the CDR3 is TGTGCCAGCAGCCAACGACTAGCGGGGGCCCCGACCCAGTACTTC. Translation gives CASSQRLAGAPTQYF.

V gene TRBV25-1 combines with J gene TRBJ1-1; D call uncertain. Trimming took 5 bases from V and 0 from J, leaving 7 bases between them. Looked up from germline, CDR1 is MGHDK and CDR2 is SYGVNS. This CDR3 has 13 residues. CDR3 amino acids: CASSYTVNTEAFF. CDR3 bases: TGTGCCAGCAGTTATACAGTGAACACTGAAGCTTTCTTT.

The rearrangement links TRBV7-9 to TRBJ1-6; TRBD1 agrees at 11 bases. The V gene end was trimmed by 1 base and the J gene end by 10 bases; junction bases not matched to a gene: 6. The CDR3 spans 16 residues. From germline, CDR1 is SEHNR and CDR2 FQNEAQ (reference sequence). CDR3 nucleotides: TGTGCCAGCAGCTTAGGCCGGACAGGGGGCAGGTCACCCCTCCACTTT. Translating gives CASSLGRTGGRSPLHF.

The CDR3 region has the DNA TGCGCCAGCAGAGACTCCGACAGACTAGCCAAAAACATTCAGTACTTC. Its translation is CASRDSDRLAKNIQYF. The V gene is TRBV10-2, the J gene TRBJ2-4, with D maybe TRBD1 (5 bases). Trimming stripped 6 bases from V and 0 bases from J, with 15 bases between. Germline V gene data show CDR1 as WSHSY and CDR2 as SAAADI. This CDR3 has 16 amino acids.

The chain is built from TRBV6-2 or TRBV6-3 and TRBJ1-5; TRBD1 agrees at 10 bases. Germline-derived CDR1 and CDR2 are MNHEY and SVGEGT. Trimming took 2 bases from V and 2 from J; bases not matched to a gene: 9. This CDR3 contains 18 residues. The CDR3 nucleotides are TGTGCCAGCAGTTACGGGACAGGGGCGCTCCCAGGCAATCAGCCCCAGCATTTT. This encodes CASSYGTGALPGNQPQHF.

V and J are TRBV29-1 and TRBJ1-2; a possible D gene is TRBD1 (5 bases). Germline V gene lookup returns CDR1 SQVTM and CDR2 ANQGSEA. This CDR3 region has 11 residues. Trimming pared 4 bases from V and 4 bases from J, leaving 7 bases between. The CDR3 sequence is CSVGGGYGYTF. DNA of the CDR3: TGCAGCGTTGGGGGGGGCTATGGCTACACCTTC.

This clone was recorded once. The chain combines TRBV5-1 with TRBJ2-6; D is ambiguous. CDR1 and CDR2 from the germline V gene are SGHRS and YFSETQ. CDR3 length equals 18 residues. V shed 4 bases and J shed 3 bases, with 20 bases lying between them. CDR3 DNA: TGCGCCAGCAGCACCTTCCTGTTCGAGGCCGGTGGGGCCAACGTCCTGACTTTC. The encoded protein is CASSTFLFEAGGANVLTF.

This chain links TRBV7-6 with TRBJ2-4; 7 nucleotides match TRBD1. This CDR3 is 18 amino acids long. Germline CDR1 and CDR2: SGHVS and FNYEAQ. V lost 1 base to trimming and J lost 4 bases; unmatched junction nucleotides: 13. In nucleotides, the CDR3 is TGTGCCAGCAGCTTAGGCGTCGCACAAGGACAGGCAAAAAACATTCAGTACTTC. This gives the protein CASSLGVAQGQAKNIQYF.

The rearrangement joins TRBV29-1 to TRBJ2-1; 8 bases agree with TRBD2. V lost 3 bases, J lost 7 bases, and 8 bases stayed unmatched. Looked up from germline, CDR1 is SQVTM and CDR2 is ANQGSEA. This CDR3 spans 14 amino acids. The CDR3, as DNA: TGCAGCGTTGATACGGCGGGGGGAGGGAATGAGCAGTTCTTC. This codes for CSVDTAGGGNEQFF.

The chain recombines TRBV10-3 with TRBJ1-1; 9 nucleotides match TRBD1. CDR3 length equals 14 residues. The germline V gene has CDR1 ENHRY and CDR2 SYGVKD. V trimming: 6 bases; J trimming: 4 bases; junction bases outside the gene matches: 6. In nucleotides, the CDR3 is TGTGCCATCAGGGGATTGACAGGGGGCACTGAAGCTTTCTTT. Its protein is CAIRGLTGGTEAFF.

The chain uses TRBV2 and TRBJ2-5, with 8 bases fitting TRBD1. The V and J ends lost 1 base and 5 bases, in that order; junction bases with no gene match: 9. CDR1 and CDR2 from the germline V gene are SNHLY and FYNNEI. The CDR3 totals 16 residues. The chain's CDR3 is CASSEGGSGGLETQYF. In nucleotides, the CDR3 is TGTGCCAGCAGTGAAGGGGGGTCAGGGGGCCTGGAGACCCAGTACTTC.

The chain has TRBV18 and TRBJ2-5; no reliable D call. CDR1 and CDR2 (germline): KGHSH, LQKENI. Trimming took off 3 bases at V and 4 bases at J, with 9 bases between the two ends. CDR3 length: 13 residues. The CDR3 coding sequence is TGTGCCAGCTCACCGGGTCGGGTAGAGACCCAGTACTTC. Translated: CASSPGRVETQYF.

This chain joins TRBV10-2 and TRBJ1-1; D is perhaps TRBD1 (6 bases). V lost 4 bases to trimming and J lost 4 bases, with 7 bases between them. This CDR3 is 12 amino acids long. CDR1 and CDR2 (germline): WSHSY, SAAADI. The CDR3: CASSVGGTEAFF. The CDR3 coding sequence is TGCGCCAGCAGTGTAGGGGGCACTGAAGCTTTCTTT.

The chain combines TRBV6-6 with TRBJ1-4; TRBD1 is a possible D gene (6 bases). The CDR3 extends over 16 amino acids. V was pared by 5 bases and J by 0 bases, with 13 bases between. Germline V CDR1 and CDR2: MNHNY, SVGAGI (reference sequence). The chain's CDR3 is CASSRSDSATNEKLFF. The CDR3 bases are TGTGCCAGCAGTCGATCGGACAGTGCAACTAATGAAAAACTGTTTTTT.

This clone occurred once. The rearrangement uses TRBV11-2 and TRBJ2-2, with 10 bases aligning to TRBD2. The V and J ends lost 4 bases and 1 base, in that order; junction bases with no gene match: 12. Per the germline V gene, CDR1 is SGHAT and CDR2 is FQNNGV. The CDR3 is 19 residues long. The CDR3 nucleotides read TGTGCCAGCAGCTCGCATGGCGGACTAGCGGACAGGAACACCGGGGAGCTGTTTTTT. Its translation is CASSSHGGLADRNTGELFF.

This chain joins TRBV11-3 and TRBJ2-3, with D perhaps TRBD1 (5 bases). The CDR3 contains 14 residues. Germline V gene data show CDR1 as SGHNT and CDR2 as YENEEA. V was pared by 4 bases and J by 0 bases, with 8 bases between. CDR3 region: CASSSGISTDTQYF. The CDR3 DNA follows: TGTGCCAGCAGCTCAGGGATTAGCACAGATACGCAGTATTTT.